A selection of T cell receptor beta chains follows, all from one sample in a study of cytomegalovirus exposure and HLA in healthy donors. Produced via immunoSEQ multiplex PCR; TCRdb's table is partial and in-frame only. The table records 100,000 to 150,000 clones, about 78% of them present only once. The source material was PBMCs. These receptors all come from a man aged 25-45 years in good health and CMV-seronegative. CDR3s include the opening cysteine and the closing phenylalanine or tryptophan. Fields, in order: V gene, J gene, clone size, D gene, CDR3 DNA, CDR3 protein. The D gene is left open where the match is weak. Clone size is given for some rows only: seen once, a few or many times, or a class if the clone is expanded.

v_gene: TRBV19; j_gene: TRBJ2-7; abundance: -; d_gene: -; CDR3nt: TGTGCCAGTAGTCCACAGCCCTCGGCCCCTCAGGGCGAGCAGTACTTC; CDR3aa: CASSPQPSAPQGEQYF
v_gene: TRBV27; j_gene: TRBJ2-7; abundance: -; d_gene: -; CDR3nt: TGTGCCAGCAGTCCCTCATTGGGGGGAAACTCCTACGAGCAGTACTTC; CDR3aa: CASSPSLGGNSYEQYF
v_gene: TRBV5-6; j_gene: TRBJ2-3; abundance: few; d_gene: TRBD1; CDR3nt: TGTGCCAGCAGCTTGGCTCGGACAGGTACAGATACGCAGTATTTT; CDR3aa: CASSLARTGTDTQYF
v_gene: TRBV7-3; j_gene: TRBJ2-2; abundance: -; d_gene: TRBD2; CDR3nt: TGTGCCAGCGGCGCGGGAGAAAACACCGGGGAGCTGTTTTTT; CDR3aa: CASGAGENTGELFF
v_gene: TRBV5-5; j_gene: TRBJ1-6; abundance: -; d_gene: TRBD1; CDR3nt: TGTGCCAGCAGCTCCTCTAAGACAGGGGGGAATTCACCCCTCCACTTT; CDR3aa: CASSSSKTGGNSPLHF
v_gene: TRBV28; j_gene: TRBJ2-7; abundance: -; d_gene: TRBD2; CDR3nt: TGTGCCTCCCACGGCGGGGGAAGGCAGTACTTC; CDR3aa: CASHGGGRQYF
v_gene: TRBV5-1; j_gene: TRBJ1-2; abundance: -; d_gene: -; CDR3nt: TGCGCCAGCAGCCCGGGACTTAACTATGGCTACACCTTC; CDR3aa: CASSPGLNYGYTF
v_gene: TRBV5-1; j_gene: TRBJ2-7; abundance: -; d_gene: TRBD1; CDR3nt: TGCGCCAGCAGCCCCCGGGGACAGACCTACGAGCAGTACTTC; CDR3aa: CASSPRGQTYEQYF
v_gene: TRBV11-2; j_gene: TRBJ1-1; abundance: -; d_gene: TRBD1; CDR3nt: TGTGCCAGCAGCTTTTCAGGGGGCTTTATGGGGGCTTTCTTT; CDR3aa: CASSFSGGFMGAFF
v_gene: TRBV4-3; j_gene: TRBJ1-2; abundance: -; d_gene: -; CDR3nt: TGCGCCAGCAGCCCCAGACAGGAGAACTATGGCTACACCTTC; CDR3aa: CASSPRQENYGYTF
v_gene: TRBV6-5; j_gene: TRBJ1-3; abundance: -; d_gene: -; CDR3nt: TGTGCCAGCAGTCTGTGGCGGGGCTCTGGAAACACCATATATTTT; CDR3aa: CASSLWRGSGNTIYF
v_gene: TRBV6-1; j_gene: TRBJ1-5; abundance: few; d_gene: -; CDR3nt: TGTGCCAGCGGAGGATATAGCAATCAGCCCCAGCATTTT; CDR3aa: CASGGYSNQPQHF
v_gene: TRBV4-1; j_gene: TRBJ1-2; abundance: -; d_gene: TRBD1; CDR3nt: TGCGCCAGCAGCCAGCAAGGGACAGGGGGCAGCTATGGCTACACCTTC; CDR3aa: CASSQQGTGGSYGYTF
v_gene: TRBV5-4; j_gene: TRBJ1-6; abundance: -; d_gene: TRBD1; CDR3nt: TGTGCCAGCAGCGCGGACAGGGGTAATTCACCCCTCCACTTT; CDR3aa: CASSADRGNSPLHF
v_gene: TRBV10-3; j_gene: TRBJ1-2; abundance: -; d_gene: TRBD1; CDR3nt: TGTGCCATCAGTGAGAGACAAGGAGGGGGCGAAGGAGGACTCTATGGCTACACCTTC; CDR3aa: CAISERQGGGEGGLYGYTF
v_gene: TRBV6-5; j_gene: TRBJ1-2; abundance: once; d_gene: -; CDR3nt: TGTGCCAGCAGTGAAGCCTTAGCCTATGGCTACACCTTC; CDR3aa: CASSEALAYGYTF
v_gene: TRBV4-1; j_gene: TRBJ2-1; abundance: -; d_gene: -; CDR3nt: TGCGCCAGCAGCGCGACAAACAGGGAACTTTACAATGAGCAGTTCTTC; CDR3aa: CASSATNRELYNEQFF
v_gene: TRBV7-3; j_gene: TRBJ2-3; abundance: -; d_gene: -; CDR3nt: TGTGCCAGCGGGGCCTATAGCACAGATACGCAGTATTTT; CDR3aa: CASGAYSTDTQYF
v_gene: TRBV7-3; j_gene: TRBJ2-6; abundance: -; d_gene: -; CDR3nt: TGTGCCAGCAGCTTTAAGGGCCCGGGGTCTGGGGCCAACGTCCTGACTTTC; CDR3aa: CASSFKGPGSGANVLTF
v_gene: TRBV27; j_gene: TRBJ2-7; abundance: -; d_gene: -; CDR3nt: TGTGCCAGCTCCAAGGAGGGGCCCTACTCCTACGAGCAGTACTTC; CDR3aa: CASSKEGPYSYEQYF
v_gene: TRBV6-5; j_gene: TRBJ1-1; abundance: -; d_gene: TRBD1; CDR3nt: TGTGCCAGCAGTTACTCAGAACAGGGACAGGAAGCTTTCTTT; CDR3aa: CASSYSEQGQEAFF
v_gene: TRBV6-5; j_gene: TRBJ1-2; abundance: -; d_gene: TRBD1; CDR3nt: TGTGCCAGCAGTTACTCGAGGGGACAGGGTAATGGCTACACCTTC; CDR3aa: CASSYSRGQGNGYTF
v_gene: TRBV2; j_gene: TRBJ2-2; abundance: -; d_gene: TRBD1; CDR3nt: TGTGCCAGCAGTCCGGACAGGGGGTTCACCGGGGAGCTGTTTTTT; CDR3aa: CASSPDRGFTGELFF
v_gene: TRBV28; j_gene: TRBJ2-3; abundance: -; d_gene: -; CDR3nt: TGTGCCAGCAGCTCAGGCGGGTCGGGCACAGATACGCAGTATTTT; CDR3aa: CASSSGGSGTDTQYF
v_gene: TRBV15; j_gene: TRBJ2-7; abundance: few; d_gene: TRBD1; CDR3nt: TGTGCCACCAGCAGAGATTTTGGCAGGGGGCACTACGAGCAGTACTTC; CDR3aa: CATSRDFGRGHYEQYF
v_gene: TRBV11-2; j_gene: TRBJ1-3; abundance: -; d_gene: -; CDR3nt: TGTGCCAGCAGCCCCCTCCGGGGTTCGGGAAATCTAAACACCATATATTTT; CDR3aa: CASSPLRGSGNLNTIYF
v_gene: TRBV4-2; j_gene: TRBJ2-1; abundance: -; d_gene: TRBD1; CDR3nt: TGTGCCAGCAGCCAAGAAGGGACAGGGACAAATGAGCAGTTCTTC; CDR3aa: CASSQEGTGTNEQFF
v_gene: TRBV10-2; j_gene: TRBJ1-2; abundance: -; d_gene: -; CDR3nt: TGCGCCAGCTCTGGATCCGGGACTAAGGCTTCTAACTATGGCTACACCTTC; CDR3aa: CASSGSGTKASNYGYTF
v_gene: TRBV5-1; j_gene: TRBJ2-7; abundance: -; d_gene: -; CDR3nt: TGCGCCAGCAGCTTGGCTCGGGGGAGCTCCTACGAGCAGTACTTC; CDR3aa: CASSLARGSSYEQYF
v_gene: TRBV13; j_gene: TRBJ2-3; abundance: -; d_gene: -; CDR3nt: TGTGCCAGCAGACAACAGGGACCAAGCACAGATACACAGTATTTT; CDR3aa: CASRQQGPSTDTQYF
v_gene: TRBV7-8; j_gene: TRBJ2-7; abundance: -; d_gene: -; CDR3nt: TGTGCCAGCAGCCGACCGGGATTCACCTACGAGCAGTACTTC; CDR3aa: CASSRPGFTYEQYF
v_gene: TRBV6-5; j_gene: TRBJ2-1; abundance: -; d_gene: -; CDR3nt: TGTGCCAGCAGTCAGGGGGGTGAGCAGTTCTTC; CDR3aa: CASSQGGEQFF
v_gene: TRBV9; j_gene: TRBJ2-7; abundance: -; d_gene: -; CDR3nt: TGTGCCAGCAGCGTAGGAGAAGGAGGGCAGTACTTC; CDR3aa: CASSVGEGGQYF
v_gene: TRBV7-9; j_gene: TRBJ2-5; abundance: -; d_gene: -; CDR3nt: TGTGCCAGCAGCAAACGGGACAACCAAGAGACCCAGTACTTC; CDR3aa: CASSKRDNQETQYF
v_gene: TRBV4-2; j_gene: TRBJ1-6; abundance: -; d_gene: TRBD1; CDR3nt: TGTGCCAGCAGCCGGACAGGGAGCGACAATTCACCCCTCCACTTT; CDR3aa: CASSRTGSDNSPLHF
v_gene: TRBV18; j_gene: TRBJ2-6; abundance: -; d_gene: -; CDR3nt: TGTGCCAGCTCACCTCAGGGCTCCCCTGGGGCCAACGTCCTGACTTTC; CDR3aa: CASSPQGSPGANVLTF
v_gene: TRBV9; j_gene: TRBJ1-2; abundance: -; d_gene: -; CDR3nt: TGTGCCAGCAGCGAAGGGGGGGTCCCTAACTATGGCTACACCTTC; CDR3aa: CASSEGGVPNYGYTF
v_gene: TRBV11-3; j_gene: TRBJ2-2; abundance: -; d_gene: -; CDR3nt: TGTGCCAGCAGCTTAGGACAGGCCTCGAACACCGGGGAGCTGTTTTTT; CDR3aa: CASSLGQASNTGELFF
v_gene: TRBV5-5; j_gene: TRBJ1-4; abundance: -; d_gene: -; CDR3nt: TGTGCCAGCAGCTTTGGGCACAGTAATGAAAAACTGTTTTTT; CDR3aa: CASSFGHSNEKLFF
v_gene: TRBV5-1; j_gene: TRBJ2-1; abundance: few; d_gene: -; CDR3nt: TGCGCCAGCAGCCCAGAGGGGGTTTACAATGAGCAGTTCTTC; CDR3aa: CASSPEGVYNEQFF